Following are 15 T cell receptor beta chains from one sample sequenced in a study of control samples from healthy donors and cancer patients. The table came from immunoSEQ multiplex PCR; TCRdb's copy has only in-frame clones and leaves some out. The table has roughly 120,000 clones, 93% seen once. Material for sequencing was blood. The receptor source for this set is a man aged 25 to 40 in good health.

The rearrangement links TRBV7-2 to TRBJ1-1; a possible D gene is TRBD1 (6 bases). The CDR3 length is 14 residues. V was trimmed by 3 bases and J by 5 bases, leaving 13 bases between them. From germline, CDR1 is SGHTA and CDR2 FQGNSA. CDR3 protein: CASSFWGAGTEAFF. CDR3 in DNA: TGTGCCAGCAGCTTCTGGGGGGCAGGGACTGAAGCTTTCTTT.

The CDR3 nucleotides read TGTGCCAGCAGCCTGGGGGCTGAAGCTTTCTTT. It specifies CASSLGAEAFF. The chain combines TRBV5-5 with TRBJ1-1; TRBD1 is a possible D gene (5 bases). V shed 4 bases and J shed 6 bases, with 7 bases lying between them. CDR3 length: 11 amino acids. The germline V gene has CDR1 SGHKS and CDR2 YYEKEE (reference sequence). The complete variable domain, with remaining parts taken from reference TRBV5-5 and TRBJ1-1, reads DAGVTQSPTHLIKTRGQQVTLRCSPISGHKSVSWYQQVLGQGPQFIFQYYEKEERGRGNFPDRFSARQFPNYSSELNVNALLLGDSALYLCASSLGAEAFFGQGTRLTVV.

This chain uses TRBV19 with TRBJ1-1; D gene ambiguous. The germline V gene encodes CDR1 LNHDA and CDR2 SQIVND (reference sequence). Trimming removed 3 bases from V and 2 bases from J, with 7 bases in between. The CDR3 is made up of 13 amino acids. The CDR3 loop reads CASSINVNTEAFF. CDR3 coding DNA: TGTGCCAGTAGTATTAACGTCAACACTGAAGCTTTCTTT.

The CDR3 protein is CASRGESTDTQYF. The CDR3 DNA sequence: TGTGCCAGTAGGGGGGAGTCCACAGATACGCAGTATTTT. The chain couples TRBV19 to TRBJ2-3; TRBD1 or TRBD2 may be the D gene (5 bases each). Germline CDR1 and CDR2: LNHDA and SQIVND (reference sequence). V lost 6 bases and J 2 bases, leaving 9 bases between the germline ends. The CDR3 loop spans 13 amino acids.

The chain is built from TRBV11-2 and TRBJ2-3; 11 nucleotides agree with TRBD2. Germline CDR1 and CDR2: SGHAT and FQNNGV. V lost 5 bases to trimming and J lost 5 bases; unmatched junction nucleotides: 12. This CDR3 has 17 residues. The CDR3 loop reads CASSLLAGGWGKDTQYF. The CDR3 region has the DNA TGTGCCAGCAGCCTTCTAGCGGGGGGATGGGGAAAAGATACGCAGTATTTT.

The rearrangement uses TRBV10-3 and TRBJ1-6; TRBD1 might be the D (5 bases). V gave up 6 bases and J gave up 10 bases, with 13 bases separating them. The CDR3 sequence is 13 residues long. Germline CDR1 reads ENHRY; CDR2 reads SYGVKD. CDR3 in amino acids: CAIRVDGASPLHF. CDR3 coding DNA: TGTGCCATCAGGGTGGATGGGGCCTCACCCCTCCACTTT.

The rearrangement joins TRBV27 to TRBJ1-3; D not resolved. The CDR3 covers 13 residues. Germline V lookup: CDR1 MNHEY, CDR2 SMNVEV (reference sequence). Trimming pared 10 bases from V and 0 bases from J, leaving 10 bases between. CDR3 nucleotide sequence: TGTGCCACCTCCCCGCCCTCTGGAAACACCATATATTTT. Amino acid sequence: CATSPPSGNTIYF.

In nucleotides, the CDR3 is TGTGCCAGCAGCCCCATAGCGGGGGGGCTCACCGGGGAGCTGTTTTTT. This sequence encodes CASSPIAGGLTGELFF. This chain joins TRBV7-2 and TRBJ2-2; 11 bases are shared with TRBD2. This CDR3 comprises 16 residues. CDR1 and CDR2 (germline): SGHTA, FQGNSA. With 5 bases clipped from V and 4 bases from J, the junction kept 6 bases outside the gene matches.

The rearrangement uses TRBV5-1 and TRBJ1-1; 9 bases agree with TRBD1. The V and J ends lost 4 bases and 4 bases, in that order; junction bases with no gene match: 8. This CDR3 is 15 amino acids long. The germline gives CDR1 SGHRS, CDR2 YFSETQ. The DNA of the CDR3 is TGCGCCAGCAGCGTTCTTCCGGGACAGGGCACTGAAGCTTTCTTT. As protein: CASSVLPGQGTEAFF.

The V gene is TRBV5-1, the J gene TRBJ2-3, with unresolved D. Trimming stripped 1 base from V and 1 base from J, with 10 bases between. This CDR3 is 15 amino acids long. Germline CDR1 and CDR2: SGHRS and YFSETQ. CDR3 nucleotides: TGCGCCAGCAGCTTGCGGGCCCTTGGCACAGATACGCAGTATTTT. It specifies CASSLRALGTDTQYF.

The chain carries TRBV7-2 and TRBJ2-1, with 16 bases aligning to TRBD2. Losses at the gene ends were 4 bases for V and 9 bases for J; bases not matched to a gene: 6. Germline values: CDR1 SGHTA, CDR2 FQGNSA. There are 16 residues in the CDR3. For the CDR3, the DNA is TGTGCCAGCAGCTCCCCGGGACTAGCGGGGGGGCTTGAGCAGTTCTTC. It yields the protein CASSSPGLAGGLEQFF.

This chain uses TRBV28 with TRBJ1-5; possible D gene TRBD1, 5 bases. CDR1 is MDHEN, CDR2 SYDVKM, per germline. The V end was cut by 3 bases, the J end by 7 bases, with 25 bases between. CDR3 length: 18 amino acids. The CDR3 coding sequence is TGTGCCAGCAGTTTTCCAGGGTTGTTAGAATCCGCTTGGCAGCCCCAGCATTTT. Encoded protein: CASSFPGLLESAWQPQHF.

J is TRBJ2-2 and V is TRBV12-5; TRBD1 is a possible D gene (5 bases). Germline assignment: CDR1 LGHNT and CDR2 FRNRAP. The CDR3 is made up of 17 amino acids. V shed 1 base and J shed 7 bases, with 19 bases lying between them. In DNA, the CDR3 is TGTGCTAGTGGTTTGGGTTCGACAGATAAAATTTTCGGGGAGCTGTTTTTT. Encoded protein: CASGLGSTDKIFGELFF.

This clone was recorded once. The V gene is TRBV2, the J gene TRBJ2-7; D might be TRBD1 (5 bases). With 2 bases removed from V and 0 bases from J, the gap between germline ends came to 8 bases. Germline values: CDR1 SNHLY, CDR2 FYNNEI. The CDR3 covers 14 residues. The DNA of the CDR3 is TGTGCCAGCAGTGAACCAGGGTACTCCTACGAGCAGTACTTC. Protein sequence: CASSEPGYSYEQYF. The complete variable domain, with remaining parts taken from reference TRBV2 and TRBJ2-7, reads EPEVTQTPSHQVTQMGQEVILRCVPISNHLYFYWYRQILGQKVEFLVSFYNNEISEKSEIFDDQFSVERPDGSNFTLKIRSTKLEDSAMYFCASSEPGYSYEQYFGPGTRLTVT.

The chain carries TRBV5-6 and TRBJ1-5; D unresolved. The CDR3 is 14 amino acids. Germline V gene lookup returns CDR1 SGHDT and CDR2 YYEEEE. The V end lost 0 bases, the J end lost 7 bases, and 11 bases lay between the germline ends. CDR3 sequence reads: CASSLGAAGQPQHF. The CDR3 DNA sequence: TGTGCCAGCAGCTTGGGGGCAGCCGGGCAGCCCCAGCATTTT.